A selection of T cell receptor beta chains follows, all from one sample in a study of blood T cell repertoires in COVID-19. The assay was immunoSEQ multiplex PCR, and TCRdb's table has in-frame clones only and misses some. The sample consists of a few hundred thousand clones, about 85% of them appearing once. The specimen sequenced was PBMCs or T cells enriched from blood (not recorded which). The receptors shown here come from a woman aged 50 to 60 who had recovered from COVID-19. Both conserved end residues are part of each CDR3. The order of the fields is D gene, V gene, clone size, J gene, CDR3 protein, CDR3 DNA. The D gene is left open where the match is weak. The listing skips clone size in some rows; elsewhere it reads once, few, many or a size class.

>TRBD1|TRBV14|.|TRBJ1-2
CASSQGGQGGYTF
TGTGCCAGCAGCCAAGGGGGACAGGGCGGCTACACCTTC
>TRBD1|TRBV29-1|.|TRBJ1-2
CSVQEGQGANYGYTF
TGCAGCGTTCAAGAAGGACAGGGGGCTAACTATGGCTACACCTTC
>.|TRBV21-1|few|TRBJ1-6
CASSKGPRSYNSPLHF
TGTGCCAGCAGCAAGGGGCCGCGCTCCTATAATTCACCCCTCCACTTT
>TRBD1|TRBV7-9|.|TRBJ1-4
CASSLVQGRNEKLFF
TGTGCCAGCAGCTTAGTACAGGGGAGGAATGAAAAACTGTTTTTT
>.|TRBV18|.|TRBJ2-7
CASSPEGAVYEQYF
TGTGCCAGCTCACCGGAGGGGGCGGTATACGAGCAGTACTTC
>TRBD1|TRBV5-1|.|TRBJ1-6
CASSYTGGYSPLHF
TGCGCCAGCAGCTACACAGGGGGGTATTCACCCCTCCACTTT
>.|TRBV6-6|.|TRBJ2-7
CASSSTRDGEQYF
TGTGCCAGCAGTTCTACCAGGGATGGCGAGCAGTACTTC
>.|TRBV30|.|TRBJ1-6
CAWGLYNSPLHF
TGTGCCTGGGGACTTTATAATTCACCCCTCCACTTT
>.|TRBV25-1|.|TRBJ2-7
CASGDTPSYEQYF
TGTGCCAGCGGGGACACCCCATCCTACGAGCAGTACTTC
>TRBD2|TRBV6-5|.|TRBJ2-5
CASSLFPSGGETQYF
TGTGCCAGCAGTTTATTCCCTAGCGGGGGAGAGACCCAGTACTTC
>TRBD2|TRBV7-2|.|TRBJ2-7
CASSLAGTSERYEQYF
TGTGCCAGCAGCTTAGCAGGGACTAGTGAGCGCTACGAGCAGTACTTC
>.|TRBV6-2/TRBV6-3|.|TRBJ1-1
CASSYSTTQGDTEAFF
TGTGCCAGCAGTTACTCTACCACACAGGGAGACACTGAAGCTTTCTTT
>.|TRBV6-5|.|TRBJ1-6
CASSEAYNSPLHF
TGTGCCAGCTCTGAGGCTTATAATTCACCCCTCCACTTT
>.|TRBV3-1/TRBV3-2|.|TRBJ1-6
CASNSAAENSPLHF
TGTGCCAGCAACTCTGCGGCAGAGAATTCACCCCTCCACTTT
>.|TRBV30|once|TRBJ1-2
CAWSFSGAQGNGYTF
TGTGCCTGGAGTTTTAGTGGGGCCCAGGGCAATGGCTACACCTTC
>.|TRBV28|.|TRBJ1-5
CASSLIQGTYSNQPQHF
TGTGCCAGCAGTTTAATCCAGGGCACCTATAGCAATCAGCCCCAGCATTTT
>.|TRBV5-6|.|TRBJ2-7
CASSLDSLPYEQYF
TGTGCCAGCAGCTTGGACAGCCTCCCCTACGAGCAGTACTTC
>.|TRBV2|.|TRBJ1-4
CASKRTEIATNEKLFF
TGTGCCAGCAAAAGGACAGAAATAGCAACTAATGAAAAACTGTTTTTT
>.|TRBV7-2|.|TRBJ1-3
CASSLLPGQIGNTIYF
TGTGCCAGCAGCTTACTTCCAGGGCAAATCGGAAACACCATATATTTT
>.|TRBV21-1|many|TRBJ1-5
CASSKDGDNPSNQPQHF
TGTGCCAGCAGCAAAGATGGCGACAATCCTAGCAATCAGCCCCAGCATTTT
>TRBD2|TRBV9|.|TRBJ2-1
CASSDWTSGVHEQFF
TGTGCCAGCAGCGACTGGACTAGCGGGGTCCATGAGCAGTTCTTC
>.|TRBV7-2|.|TRBJ1-5
CASSLGIARNQPQHF
TGTGCCAGCAGCTTAGGGATAGCAAGGAATCAGCCCCAGCATTTT
>.|TRBV6-2/TRBV6-3|many|TRBJ1-5
CASSYSAARAGNQPQHF
TGTGCCAGCAGTTACTCGGCTGCGAGAGCGGGGAATCAGCCCCAGCATTTT
>.|TRBV18|.|TRBJ2-3
CASSYDTQYF
TGTGCCAGCTCCTACGATACGCAGTATTTT
>.|TRBV6-5|.|TRBJ1-5
CASSTGGQPQHF
TGTGCCAGCAGTACGGGGGGACAGCCCCAGCATTTT
>TRBD1|TRBV9|few|TRBJ2-5
CASSFGGRGLGQETQYF
TGTGCCAGCAGCTTCGGAGGAAGGGGGCTCGGGCAAGAGACCCAGTACTTC
>.|TRBV29-1|.|TRBJ2-5
CSVRPSRGETQYF
TGCAGCGTCCGCCCCAGTAGGGGAGAGACCCAGTACTTC
>.|TRBV19|.|TRBJ1-1
CASSSQGNTEAFF
TGTGCCAGTAGTTCGCAGGGGAACACTGAAGCTTTCTTT
>.|TRBV7-3|.|TRBJ1-1
CASSLWAGNTEAFF
TGTGCCAGCAGCTTATGGGCAGGGAACACTGAAGCTTTCTTT
>TRBD1|TRBV29-1|.|TRBJ2-1
CSVGQGAWNEQFF
TGCAGCGTTGGACAGGGGGCTTGGAATGAGCAGTTCTTC
>TRBD2|TRBV3-1/TRBV3-2|.|TRBJ2-1
CASRPLAGPYNEQFF
TGTGCCAGCAGGCCTCTAGCGGGGCCATACAATGAGCAGTTCTTC